These 12 T cell receptor beta chains originate from one sample sequenced in a study of CD8+CD57+ T cells in acquired aplastic anemia. Genomic DNA acted as the template from which TCR beta VDJ combination and CDR3 sequence profiling were carried out. Using its own MiXCR run on the reads, TCRdb lists one record per CDR3 protein. The data show hundreds of thousands of distinct CDR3 sequences, around 30% seen once. Those patients picked for sequencing had displayed CD8+CD57+ cell expansion on flow cytometry. Sequenced input: sorted CD4+, CD8+, or CD8+CD57+ T cells (not recorded which) from PBMCs. These receptors all come from a human donor with aplastic anemia.

V is TRBV24-1 and J is TRBJ1-2, with no clear D. The CDR3 contains 13 residues. The germline V gene encodes CDR1 KGHDR and CDR2 SFDVKD. Trimming stripped 4 bases from V and 6 bases from J, with 11 bases between. For the CDR3, the DNA is TGTGCCACCAGTGACCAAGGACGGGATGGCTACACCTTC. Translated, it gives CATSDQGRDGYTF.

This clonotype was seen a handful of times. The chain's CDR3 is CASSLGPPTGMAYNEQFF. The CDR3 bases are TGTGCCAGCAGCCTAGGGCCTCCGACAGGGATGGCATACAATGAGCAGTTCTTC. The rearrangement uses TRBV7-2 and TRBJ2-1; 7 nucleotides match TRBD1. Looked up from germline, CDR1 is SGHTA and CDR2 is FQGNSA. CDR3 length: 18 residues. Unmatched junction bases numbered 17, after V lost 5 bases and J lost 4 bases.

The genes are TRBV15 and TRBJ1-5, with TRBD1 as a possible D gene (5 bases). Trimming shortened V by 11 bases and J by 1 base, and 21 bases separated the two germline ends. CDR1 LNHNV and CDR2 YYDKDF come from the germline V gene (reference sequence). The CDR3 consists of 16 residues. The CDR3 loop reads CAWSTAAGTSNQPQHF. CDR3 in DNA: TGTGCCTGGAGTACCGCCGCGGGGACCAGCAATCAGCCCCAGCATTTT.

This clonotype was seen repeatedly, ten times or more. V usage is TRBV9 and J usage is TRBJ1-2; D remains unclear. The CDR3 loop spans 14 amino acids. Looked up from germline, CDR1 is SGDLS and CDR2 is YYNGEE. V was shortened by 0 bases and J by 1 base, with 7 bases between the two germline ends. CDR3 in amino acids: CASSVESGNYGYTF. The DNA of the CDR3 is TGTGCCAGCAGCGTAGAGAGCGGTAACTATGGCTACACCTTC.

V and J are TRBV24-1 and TRBJ2-7, with TRBD2 as a possible D gene (6 bases). CDR3 length: 13 residues. Per germline, CDR1 KGHDR and CDR2 SFDVKD. Trimming removed 9 bases at V and 0 bases at J, with 11 bases between. In DNA, the CDR3 is TGTGCCACCTCGAGCGGGCTCTCCTACGAGCAGTACTTC. Its translation is CATSSGLSYEQYF.

This clonotype has a handful of counts. The chain combines TRBV7-8 with TRBJ2-7; D is possibly TRBD2 (5 bases). The CDR3 consists of 14 residues. Germline assignment: CDR1 SGHVS and CDR2 FQNEAQ. V was clipped by 3 bases and J by 8 bases, with 17 bases between them. DNA of the CDR3: TGTGCCAGCAGCTTGGGCGGGTCCCCGACCCAGCAGTACTTC. Amino acids: CASSLGGSPTQQYF.

About this clonotype itself: This could be a read error, since a much larger clone is one nucleotide away. The V gene is TRBV19, the J gene TRBJ1-5; possibly TRBD1 for D (5 bases). The CDR3 is made up of 16 amino acids. Germline V lookup: CDR1 LNHDA, CDR2 SQIVND (reference sequence). CDR3 protein: CVSSIGTAGSNQPQHF. DNA for the CDR3: TGTGTCAGTAGTATCGGGACGGCGGGAAGCAATCAGCCCCAGCATTTT.

Regarding this clonotype: This may stem from a read error, because a much larger clone lies one nucleotide away. V gene TRBV19 combines with J gene TRBJ2-7, with 7 bases that match TRBD1. After removal of 4 bases from V and 12 bases from J, the junction contained 12 bases not matched to a gene. The CDR3 length is 13 residues. CDR1 is LNHDA, CDR2 SQIVND, per germline (reference sequence). CDR3 sequence reads: CASSTTGVDKRYF. In nucleotides, the CDR3 is TGTGCCAGTAGTACTACAGGGGTGGATAAGCGGTACTTC.

The chain carries TRBV6-1 and TRBJ2-7; possible D gene TRBD2, 7 bases. The CDR3 covers 16 residues. Germline V gene sequence: CDR1 MNHNS, CDR2 SASEGT. V dropped 1 base and J dropped 7 bases, with 20 bases sitting between them. The CDR3 DNA follows: TGTGCCAGCAGTGAAGGAGAGAGGGGGAGGGCCCAAGAGCAGTACTTC. Amino acids: CASSEGERGRAQEQYF.

This clonotype was observed at least ten times. The rearrangement uses TRBV2 and TRBJ1-1; TRBD1 might be the D (5 bases). CDR3 length: 12 residues. CDR1 is SNHLY, CDR2 FYNNEI, per germline. Trimming stripped 8 bases from V and 8 bases from J, with 15 bases between. CDR3 nucleotide sequence: TGTGCCAGCGGGGGGAGGCGTTTAGAAGCTTTCTTT. This gives the protein CASGGRRLEAFF.

This chain connects TRBV15 to TRBJ1-5, with D maybe TRBD1 (5 bases). Germline V gene lookup returns CDR1 LNHNV and CDR2 YYDKDF (reference sequence). The V and J ends lost 5 bases and 3 bases respectively, with 14 bases between them. This CDR3 has 15 amino acids. The chain's CDR3 is CATSQDKGLNQPQHF. CDR3 coding DNA: TGTGCCACCAGCCAAGACAAGGGACTCAATCAGCCCCAGCATTTT.

V and J are TRBV19 and TRBJ1-6; D gene unclear. The V end was cut by 11 bases, the J end by 0 bases, with 14 bases between. In germline, CDR1 is LNHDA, CDR2 SQIVND (reference sequence). This CDR3 spans 15 amino acids. In nucleotides, the CDR3 is TGTGCCTGGACCCCACGGGGCTCCTATAATTCACCCCTCCACTTT. As protein: CAWTPRGSYNSPLHF.